The rows below give T cell receptor beta chains drawn from one sample of a study of blood T cell repertoires in COVID-19. TCRdb's copy holds only in-frame clones and misses some; the assay was immunoSEQ multiplex PCR. The sample has around 16,000 clones, roughly nine tenths seen once. Sequencing was carried out using peripheral blood. These receptors came from an elderly man with acute or convalescent COVID-19. CDR3s include the opening cysteine and the closing phenylalanine or tryptophan.

v_call | cdr3_aa
TRBV12-3/TRBV12-4 | CASSWNTGETQYF
TRBV30 | CAWQNVAGGRSSYNEQFF
TRBV24-1 | CATSEGGRPRNQPQHF
TRBV5-6 | CASSDTQGRYGYTF
TRBV7-3 | CASSLTGAANTEAFF
TRBV6-1 | CASSDVAGVIPGEQFF
TRBV12-3/TRBV12-4 | CASTKTRDYGYTF
TRBV19 | CASRRGQGYEKLFF
TRBV18 | CASSPTGSRDSPLHF
TRBV30 | CAWRRGGADTQYF
TRBV27 | CASREDEQYF
TRBV30 | CAFGTAGGKAFF
TRBV30 | CAWSGGGNQPQHF
TRBV6-1 | CASSESPGVNTEAFF
TRBV19 | CASGTGVTGELFF
TRBV5-6 | CASSLNRDSGQPQHF
TRBV6-5 | CASSPGQGTGELFF
TRBV27 | CASRGQGKGNYGYTF
TRBV29-1 | CSVDGAGEETQYF
TRBV19 | CASSGQGAAYEQYF
TRBV19 | CASSIGVSGQPQHF
TRBV27 | CASSLAGGGYEQYF
TRBV6-5 | CASRADTEAFF
TRBV5-1 | CASSGRLAGDTGELFF
TRBV4-1 | CASSQDRDRGLTYGYTF
TRBV6-6 | CASSPSSGGGPTDTQYF
TRBV9 | CASSFGQGRSNEQFF
TRBV3-1/TRBV3-2 | CASSQDNGLARRETQYF
TRBV4-1 | CASSQDVGGRGEAFF
TRBV27 | CASSRAGGRYNEQFF
TRBV30 | CAWSGGRGGRGYTF
TRBV5-4 | CASSLGQREQYF
TRBV3-1/TRBV3-2 | CASSRWFFVLDEQYF
TRBV18 | CASSEGVTSNQPQHF
TRBV20-1 | CSASTRDSYTDTQYF
TRBV3-1/TRBV3-2 | CASSPGGAWWTEAFF
TRBV3-1/TRBV3-2 | CASSQVQGGGTDTQYF
TRBV15 | CATSRLRPGQGNEKLFF
TRBV6-5 | CASTGQFNTEAFF
TRBV9 | CASSRAFDSYEQYF
TRBV5-1 | CASSEGLAGDQYF
TRBV30 | CAWSIGQGNQPQHF
TRBV7-2 | CASSLQGGWYTF
TRBV6-1 | CASSEVTAGNTIYF
TRBV27 | CASRPSRTSGAYEQYF
TRBV5-6 | CASSPISTGQGTETQYF
TRBV5-1 | CASSVTQGFNTEAFF
TRBV5-1 | CASSSQGDNEQFF
TRBV6-5 | CASKERFNSYNEQFF
TRBV7-6 | CASSPIRGPNSPLHF
TRBV7-9 | CASSPSTVVTYEQYF
TRBV5-4 | CASSPQGQGLVGTEAFF
TRBV9 | CASSVEGASDEQFF
TRBV7-9 | CASSLSGANTEAFF
TRBV29-1 | CSAQGGQGSSGYTF
TRBV11-2 | CASGLAGGSYEQYF
TRBV10-1 | CASSPQGPYGYTF
TRBV30 | CAWSAGWEYGYTF
TRBV3-1/TRBV3-2 | CASTETGVGFTEAFF